The T cell receptor (beta chain) described here comes from a study of T cells after somatic rescue of genetic block. Germline lookup yields CDR1 LNHDA and CDR2 SQIVND (reference sequence). J was trimmed by 4 bases and V by 1 base; bases with no gene match: 8. The CDR3 is 18 amino acids. Sequenced by immunoSEQ multiplex PCR; TCRdb stores in-frame clones only, minus some. The sample lists around 52,000 clones; around 96% were seen once. This receptor was obtained from a child under two years old. The chain uses TRBV19 and TRBJ2-3; 13 bases are shared with TRBD2. Sequencing was done on a sample of peripheral blood mononuclear cells (PBMCs). CDR3 bases: TGTGCCAGTAGTATAGCCGGACTAGCGGGAGAAAATGCAGATACGCAGTATTTT. Encoded protein: CASSIAGLAGENADTQYF.